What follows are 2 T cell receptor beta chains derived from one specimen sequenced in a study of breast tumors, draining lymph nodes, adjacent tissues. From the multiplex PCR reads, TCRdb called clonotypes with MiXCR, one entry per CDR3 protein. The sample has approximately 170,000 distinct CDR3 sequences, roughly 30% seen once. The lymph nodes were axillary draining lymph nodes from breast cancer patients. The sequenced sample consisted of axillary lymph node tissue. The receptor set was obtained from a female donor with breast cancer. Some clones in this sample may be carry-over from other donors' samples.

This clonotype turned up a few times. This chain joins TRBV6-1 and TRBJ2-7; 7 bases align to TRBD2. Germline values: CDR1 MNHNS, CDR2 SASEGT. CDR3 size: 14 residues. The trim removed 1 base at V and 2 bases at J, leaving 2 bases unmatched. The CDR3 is CASSEGGGPYEQYF. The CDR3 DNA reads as TGTGCCAGCAGTGAAGGCGGGGGACCCTACGAGCAGTACTTC.

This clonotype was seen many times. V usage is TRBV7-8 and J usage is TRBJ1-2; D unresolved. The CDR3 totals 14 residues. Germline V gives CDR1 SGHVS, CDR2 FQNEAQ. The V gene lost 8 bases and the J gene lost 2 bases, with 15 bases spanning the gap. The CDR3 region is CASGLGSPNYGYTF. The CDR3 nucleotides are TGTGCCAGCGGGTTAGGATCCCCAAACTATGGCTACACCTTC.